One TCR beta chain is described in this entry. The antigen remains unidentified. The data originate from a study of siplizumab effects on memory and regulatory T cells. Findings and limits, study-wide: Tregs proliferating in siplizumab cultures lacked confirmation of their suppressive function. Few alloreactive clones mapped to unstimulated subsets. Alloreactive sequences traceable to unstimulated CD4+ memory cells were significantly reduced by siplizumab. The alloresponse seemed to draw substantially on naive T cells, which appeared more diverse than memory cells.

V was cut by 2 bases and J by 5 bases, with 10 bases left in between. Germline CDR1 and CDR2: SGDLS and YYNGEE. CDR3 length: 13 amino acids. The protocol was immunoSEQ multiplex PCR, while the TCRdb copy is restricted to in-frame clones and leaves out a portion. Counted here are some 97,000 clones, 85% to 95% occurring once; the ten biggest clones make up 1% to 1.5%. The chain has TRBV9 and TRBJ2-5; TRBD1 is a possible D gene (5 bases). Sequenced: non-Treg CD4+ T cells sorted from blood. This clonotype was obtained from a human donor in good health. CDR3: CASSVGRAETQYF. As DNA, the CDR3 is TGTGCCAGCAGCGTTGGCAGGGCTGAGACCCAGTACTTC.